This T cell receptor beta chain is from a study of blood T cell repertoires in COVID-19. Study-wide background: The origin of the acute and convalescent COVID-19 samples was the United States, Italy and Spain. Sources were T cells, B-cell-depleted T cells, or PBMCs; the material itself was cDNA or gDNA.

Generated by immunoSEQ multiplex PCR, the TCRdb table keeps only in-frame clones and is missing some. Of tens of thousands of clones listed, approximately 90% are singletons. Germline V gene lookup returns CDR1 SGHRS and CDR2 YFSETQ. This CDR3 region has 14 residues. Trimming left V 4 bases short and J 0 bases short, with 9 bases between. This TCR came from a man between 70 and 80 years old with acute or convalescent COVID-19. The V and J genes are TRBV5-1 and TRBJ2-3, with a possible D match to TRBD2 (5 bases). The sequenced sample was peripheral blood. The CDR3 loop is CASSRAVSTDTQYF. The CDR3 DNA sequence: TGCGCCAGCAGCAGAGCGGTGAGCACAGATACGCAGTATTTT.